What follows are 21 T cell receptor beta chains derived from one specimen sequenced in a study of technical replicates of blood from a handful of donors. Using immunoSEQ multiplex PCR, the repertoire was profiled, and TCRdb retains in-frame clones only, with some absent. Here the sample spans about 100,000 clones, about 95% being singletons. Material for sequencing was T cells isolated from PBMCs. The receptors were sampled from a human donor in good health.

The V call is TRBV5-1, the J call TRBJ2-5; 9 bases match TRBD2. In germline, CDR1 is SGHRS, CDR2 YFSETQ. The CDR3 is 16 residues long. The trim removed 0 bases at V and 2 bases at J, leaving 5 bases unmatched. The CDR3 region has the DNA TGCGCCAGCAGCTTGGCAACTAGCGGGCCACAAGAGACCCAGTACTTC. Protein sequence: CASSLATSGPQETQYF.

The V and J genes are TRBV5-6 and TRBJ2-7, with a tentative D call TRBD2 (6 bases). Trimming removed 4 bases at V and 0 bases at J, with 8 bases between. The CDR3 runs 13 residues. Germline V gene data show CDR1 as SGHDT and CDR2 as YYEEEE. The CDR3 protein is CASSRSGSYEQYF. The CDR3 DNA follows: TGTGCCAGCAGCCGTAGCGGCTCCTACGAGCAGTACTTC.

The CDR3 spells CASSSLGGADTQYF. In DNA form, the CDR3 reads TGTGCCAGCAGCAGCTTAGGGGGAGCTGATACGCAGTATTTT. The chain carries TRBV7-3 and TRBJ2-3; D might be TRBD1 (6 bases). The ends were cut back, 5 bases at V and 6 bases at J, with 15 bases in the middle. Germline V gene data show CDR1 as SGHTA and CDR2 as FQGTGA. The CDR3 runs 14 residues.

The chain uses TRBV5-5 and TRBJ2-7; D unresolved. Germline loops: CDR1 SGHKS, CDR2 YYEKEE (reference sequence). The CDR3 totals 14 residues. The V gene lost 0 bases and the J gene lost 0 bases, with 7 bases spanning the gap. CDR3 protein: CASSLEFSSYEQYF. For the CDR3, the DNA is TGTGCCAGCAGCTTGGAATTTAGCTCCTACGAGCAGTACTTC.

The J gene is TRBJ1-2, the V gene TRBV5-1; the match to TRBD1 covers 8 bases. Looked up from germline, CDR1 is SGHRS and CDR2 is YFSETQ. The V and J ends lost 3 bases and 6 bases, in that order; junction bases with no gene match: 7. CDR3 length: 14 residues. The CDR3 loop reads CASSYGQGGDGYTF. CDR3 DNA: TGCGCCAGCAGCTACGGACAGGGAGGGGATGGCTACACCTTC.

V is TRBV18 and J is TRBJ1-3; D remains unclear. The CDR3 runs 15 residues. Germline V gives CDR1 KGHSH, CDR2 LQKENI. The V end lost 2 bases, the J end lost 0 bases, and 8 bases lay between the germline ends. The CDR3 is CASSPDGSSGNTIYF. The CDR3 nucleotides are TGTGCCAGCTCACCAGATGGGAGCTCTGGAAACACCATATATTTT.

V usage is TRBV7-2 and J usage is TRBJ2-7; D is possibly TRBD2 (5 bases). The last part of the DNA fits TRBJ2-5 better; the J call may be wrong. The CDR3 totals 13 residues. Germline V CDR1 and CDR2: SGHTA, FQGNSA. CDR3 nucleotide sequence: TGTGCCAGCAGCGAAGAGCTCGGAGGGACCCAGTACTTC. It codes for CASSEELGGTQYF.

V gene TRBV28 combines with J gene TRBJ1-1, with 8 bases matching TRBD1. Looked up from germline, CDR1 is MDHEN and CDR2 is SYDVKM. V shed 6 bases, J shed 7 bases, and the junction held 19 bases outside the gene matches. CDR3 length: 17 residues. CDR3 residues: CASSSEAAGGRAREAFF. The CDR3 DNA reads as TGTGCCAGCAGCTCCGAGGCCGCAGGGGGCAGGGCGCGTGAAGCTTTCTTT.

The chain combines TRBV28 with TRBJ2-2, with 16 nucleotides matching TRBD2. The junction had 7 bases not matched to a gene; V was cut back by 6 bases and J by 0 bases. This CDR3 has 19 amino acids. Germline V gene lookup returns CDR1 MDHEN and CDR2 SYDVKM. The DNA for the CDR3 is TGTGCCAGCAGCTCTCCGGGACTAGCGGGGGGGACGAACACCGGGGAGCTGTTTTTT. Translated: CASSSPGLAGGTNTGELFF.

The V and J genes are TRBV19 and TRBJ2-2, with 13 positions matching TRBD2. V lost 5 bases, J lost 6 bases, and 6 bases stayed unmatched. The CDR3 runs to 16 residues. Per the germline V gene, CDR1 is LNHDA and CDR2 is SQIVND (reference sequence). The CDR3 coding sequence is TGTGCCAGTAGTCTACCCGGACTAGCGGGAGCCGGGGAGCTGTTTTTT. This codes for CASSLPGLAGAGELFF.

The DNA for the CDR3 is TGTGCCAGCAGCTTGGACAGGGGCCGTGACACCGGGGAGCTGTTTTTT. It yields the protein CASSLDRGRDTGELFF. The chain recombines TRBV11-3 with TRBJ2-2, with TRBD1 matching 9 bases. The CDR3 has 16 residues. CDR1 SGHNT and CDR2 YENEEA come from the germline V gene. V shed 3 bases, J shed 3 bases, and the junction held 5 bases outside the gene matches.

There are a few counts of this clone. V gene TRBV4-2 combines with J gene TRBJ2-5; D is perhaps TRBD2 (6 bases). The V end was cut by 3 bases, the J end by 5 bases, with 13 bases between. This CDR3 spans 14 amino acids. Germline assignment: CDR1 LGHNA and CDR2 YNFKEQ. This CDR3 reads CASSQGRSLETQYF. The CDR3 nucleotides read TGTGCCAGCAGCCAGGGGAGGAGCTTGGAGACCCAGTACTTC.

The gene calls are TRBV6-1 and TRBJ1-1, with TRBD1 identical over 8 bases. The CDR3 totals 13 residues. V gave up 8 bases and J gave up 4 bases; unmatched junction bases: 6. CDR1 and CDR2 (germline): MNHNS, SASEGT. The CDR3 DNA reads as TGTGCCAGCCTCAGGGGGCCGAGCACTGAAGCTTTCTTT. It translates to CASLRGPSTEAFF.

This clone was picked up one time. This chain connects TRBV30 to TRBJ1-1; a weak D match, TRBD1 (6 bases). The CDR3 is 14 amino acids. Trimming removed 8 bases at V and 0 bases at J, with 16 bases between. CDR1 and CDR2 from the germline V gene are GTSNPN and SVGIG (reference sequence). CDR3 protein: CARLPDSMNTEAFF. The CDR3 coding sequence is TGTGCCAGACTACCGGACAGCATGAACACTGAAGCTTTCTTT.

The chain uses TRBV7-8 and TRBJ1-5; D possibly corresponds to TRBD1 (6 bases). The CDR3 is made up of 15 amino acids. Germline CDR1 SGHVS, CDR2 FQNEAQ. With 4 bases removed from V and 0 bases from J, the gap between germline ends came to 10 bases. CDR3 residues: CASSYNRDSNQPQHF. The CDR3 DNA reads as TGTGCCAGCAGCTATAACAGGGATAGCAATCAGCCCCAGCATTTT.

The CDR3 nucleotides are TGTGCCAGCAGACCGGGACTACAGGTGACGGACACCGGGGAGCTGTTTTTT. Protein sequence: CASRPGLQVTDTGELFF. The chain carries TRBV28 and TRBJ2-2, with 7 bases matching TRBD2. V lost 6 bases and J lost 3; bases outside the gene matches: 13. The germline gives CDR1 MDHEN, CDR2 SYDVKM. The CDR3 is made up of 17 amino acids.

The chain carries TRBV5-4 and TRBJ2-1; TRBD2 matches at 14 bases. Germline assignment: CDR1 SGHNT and CDR2 YYREEE (reference sequence). J gave up 7 bases and V 9 bases, and 6 bases lay outside the gene matches. This CDR3 spans 14 amino acids. The CDR3 DNA sequence: TGTGCCACCCGACTAGCGGGAGGGAGTAATGAGCAGTTCTTC. This sequence encodes CATRLAGGSNEQFF.

The chain employs TRBV15 and TRBJ1-5; 10 positions agree with TRBD1. V lost 3 bases and J lost 0; bases outside the gene matches: 5. The CDR3 has 17 amino acids. Germline CDR1 LNHNV, CDR2 YYDKDF (reference sequence). The CDR3 DNA reads TGTGCCACCAGCAGGGAGGGACAGGGGTATAGCAATCAGCCCCAGCATTTT. Its translation is CATSREGQGYSNQPQHF.

The V and J genes are TRBV6-5 and TRBJ2-3; 13 bases map to TRBD2. Trimming cost V 2 bases and J 5 bases; bases outside gene matches: 4. The germline gives CDR1 MNHEY, CDR2 SVGAGI. The CDR3 is made up of 16 amino acids. In nucleotides, the CDR3 is TGTGCCAGCAGTTACACTAGCGGGGGGGCGATAGATACGCAGTATTTT. Translation: CASSYTSGGAIDTQYF.

This clone was seen once. V and J are TRBV7-9 and TRBJ2-5, with D perhaps TRBD1 (7 bases). V lost 7 bases and J 2 bases, leaving 14 bases between the germline ends. Germline V lookup: CDR1 SEHNR, CDR2 FQNEAQ (reference sequence). The CDR3 consists of 14 residues. CDR3 sequence (DNA): TGTGCCAGCACCCCGACAGGGACTCAAGAGACCCAGTACTTC. This gives the protein CASTPTGTQETQYF.

The V and J genes are TRBV19 and TRBJ1-4; D uncertain. Trimming pared 3 bases from V and 8 bases from J, leaving 16 bases between. CDR1 is LNHDA and CDR2 is SQIVND in the germline V gene (reference sequence). This CDR3 has 15 residues. The CDR3 here is CASSMREISSEKLFF. CDR3 sequence (DNA): TGTGCCAGTAGTATGAGGGAGATTTCTTCAGAAAAACTGTTTTTT.